One sample yielded the 25 T cell receptor beta chains listed below, sequenced in a study of PD-L1 blockade in urothelial cancer. Only in-frame clones appear in the TCRdb table, and some are missing; sequencing was by immunoSEQ multiplex PCR. Altogether 25,000 to 35,000 clones are present, 70% to 90% being singletons, with the ten largest covering 3.1%. The input for sequencing was PBMCs, taken around atezolizumab (anti-PD-L1) treatment. These receptors were collected from a man between 50 and 59 years old with urothelial cancer.

The genes are TRBV19 and TRBJ1-1; TRBD1 is a possible D gene (5 bases). V shed 5 bases and J shed 0 bases, with 16 bases lying between them. CDR3 size: 16 residues. Germline V lookup: CDR1 LNHDA, CDR2 SQIVND (reference sequence). CDR3 amino acids: CASSLTAHALNTEAFF. In DNA, the CDR3 is TGTGCCAGTAGTCTGACAGCTCACGCGCTGAACACTGAAGCTTTCTTT. Supplemented by reference TRBV19 and TRBJ1-1, the full variable domain reads DGGITQSPKYLFRKEGQNVTLSCEQNLNHDAMYWYRQDPGQGLRLIYYSQIVNDFQKGDIAEGYSVSREKKESFPLTVTSAQKNPTAFYLCASSLTAHALNTEAFFGQGTRLTVV.

This chain connects TRBV18 to TRBJ1-2; a weak D match, TRBD1 (5 bases). Germline V gene lookup returns CDR1 KGHSH and CDR2 LQKENI. Trimming took 4 bases from V and 0 from J, leaving 6 bases between them. The CDR3 is 13 residues long. Written as DNA, the CDR3 is TGTGCCAGCTCACAGACAGCTAACTATGGCTACACCTTC. Translated: CASSQTANYGYTF.

Only one count was recorded for this clone. This sequence joins TRBV2 and TRBJ1-1; 7 positions match TRBD1. The V gene's germline CDR1 is SNHLY and CDR2 FYNNEI. V lost 6 bases, J lost 3 bases, and 7 bases stayed unmatched. CDR3 length: 14 residues. DNA for the CDR3: TGTGCCAGCAGCCTCGGGACAGCTCACACTGAAGCTTTCTTT. Its protein product is CASSLGTAHTEAFF.

The V and J genes are TRBV4-1 and TRBJ2-1, with D possibly being TRBD2 (5 bases). The V gene lost 1 base and the J gene lost 0 bases, with 13 bases spanning the gap. Germline CDR1 is MGHRA and CDR2 is YSYEKL. The CDR3 is 17 amino acids. The CDR3 is CASSQVDLGISYNEQFF. CDR3 in DNA: TGCGCCAGCAGCCAAGTGGACTTAGGTATCTCCTACAATGAGCAGTTCTTC.

The chain uses TRBV30 and TRBJ1-2; maybe TRBD1 (6 bases). Trimming took off 4 bases at V and 4 bases at J, with 19 bases between the two ends. Looked up from germline, CDR1 is GTSNPN and CDR2 is SVGIG (reference sequence). This CDR3 is 15 amino acids long. CDR3 nucleotide sequence: TGTGCCTGGACCCTAGGGGGTACCCATGGCTATGGCTACACCTTC. Translating gives CAWTLGGTHGYGYTF.

V is TRBV28 and J is TRBJ1-1; TRBD1 is a possible D gene (6 bases). CDR1 is MDHEN and CDR2 is SYDVKM in the germline V gene. V shed 6 bases and J shed 3 bases, with 20 bases lying between them. The CDR3 length is 16 residues. CDR3 region: CASRSNQGGRDTEAFF. The DNA of the CDR3 is TGTGCCAGCAGATCAAATCAAGGGGGGAGGGACACTGAAGCTTTCTTT.

The chain uses TRBV11-2 and TRBJ2-1; 12 bases fit TRBD1. Germline trimming cut 5 bases from V and 4 bases from J; bases unmatched to any gene: 3. The CDR3 loop spans 15 amino acids. Looked up from germline, CDR1 is SGHAT and CDR2 is FQNNGV. Written as DNA, the CDR3 is TGTGCCAGCAGCCCGGGACAGGGGGCGTACAATGAGCAGTTCTTC. Its translation: CASSPGQGAYNEQFF.

The chain links TRBV12-5 to TRBJ1-5; D not certain. This CDR3 contains 13 residues. CDR1 and CDR2 from the germline V gene are LGHNT and FRNRAP. Trimming stripped 6 bases from V and 0 bases from J, with 6 bases between. The CDR3 reads CASGFNSNQPQHF. CDR3 bases: TGTGCTAGTGGCTTTAATAGCAATCAGCCCCAGCATTTT.

This clone was seen just once. CDR3 sequence (DNA): TGTGCCAGTAGTATAGATCGTGTAGTTTGGTATGGCTACACCTTC. This encodes CASSIDRVVWYGYTF. The chain employs TRBV19 and TRBJ1-2, with D unclear. Germline lookup yields CDR1 LNHDA and CDR2 SQIVND (reference sequence). The CDR3 is made up of 15 amino acids. V lost 0 bases and J 5 bases, leaving 13 bases between the germline ends.

The rearrangement joins TRBV27 to TRBJ1-5; 8 bases match TRBD1. Per germline, CDR1 MNHEY and CDR2 SMNVEV (reference sequence). V dropped 5 bases and J dropped 2; count of bases not matched to a gene: 17. The CDR3 consists of 19 residues. In nucleotides, the CDR3 is TGTGCCAGCAGTAGTATCAGACAGGGGCGGGCGAATCGCAATCAGCCCCAGCATTTT. Protein product: CASSSIRQGRANRNQPQHF.

The chain carries TRBV6-5 and TRBJ1-2, with D perhaps TRBD1 (6 bases). Deletions cut 2 bases from V and 8 bases from J, with 21 bases between. Germline V gives CDR1 MNHEY, CDR2 SVGAGI. The CDR3 consists of 16 residues. As DNA, the CDR3 is TGTGCCAGCAGTTACCATACAGGGAGCAGGCGGATCGGCTACACCTTC. Amino acid sequence: CASSYHTGSRRIGYTF.

This rearrangement joins TRBV27 to TRBJ2-3, with 10 nucleotides matching TRBD1. Germline V gene sequence: CDR1 MNHEY, CDR2 SMNVEV (reference sequence). Trimming removed 4 bases from V and 3 bases from J; junction bases left unmatched: 10. This CDR3 spans 17 amino acids. The CDR3 reads CASSSSGTGVRTDTQYF. CDR3 sequence (DNA): TGTGCCAGCAGTTCTTCCGGGACAGGGGTTCGAACAGATACGCAGTATTTT.

The chain joins TRBV11-2 to TRBJ2-3; possible D gene TRBD1, 5 bases. The CDR3 covers 17 residues. V was clipped by 4 bases and J by 0 bases, with 17 bases between them. Germline V gene lookup returns CDR1 SGHAT and CDR2 FQNNGV. CDR3 protein: CASSSAREPSSTDTQYF. The DNA of the CDR3 is TGTGCCAGCAGCTCCGCCAGGGAACCATCTAGCACAGATACGCAGTATTTT. The complete variable domain, with remaining parts taken from reference TRBV11-2 and TRBJ2-3, reads EAGVAQSPRYKIIEKRQSVAFWCNPISGHATLYWYQQILGQGPKLLIQFQNNGVVDDSQLPKDRFSAERLKGVDSTLKIQPAKLEDSAVYLCASSSAREPSSTDTQYFGPGTRLTVL.

This clone appeared once. The DNA of the CDR3 is TGTGCCAGCAGTTCAAGGACTGCTCCATATGGCTACACCTTC. Encoded protein: CASSSRTAPYGYTF. The chain couples TRBV6-5 to TRBJ1-2; no clear D. CDR3 length: 14 residues. The V gene lost 4 bases and the J gene lost 5 bases, with 14 bases spanning the gap. Germline CDR1 and CDR2: MNHEY and SVGAGI.

This sequence joins TRBV27 and TRBJ1-3; the match to TRBD1 covers 8 bases. CDR3 length: 18 residues. Germline assignment: CDR1 MNHEY and CDR2 SMNVEV (reference sequence). After removal of 5 bases from V and 2 bases from J, the junction contained 14 bases not matched to a gene. DNA for the CDR3: TGTGCCAGCAGTCCACGGACAGGGTCCTGGGTCACTGGAAACACCATATATTTT. It specifies CASSPRTGSWVTGNTIYF.

The CDR3 bases are TGTGCCAGCAGCAAGGGACTAGCGGGGGGGCTTGAGCAGTTCTTC. This translates into CASSKGLAGGLEQFF. The rearrangement uses TRBV7-8 and TRBJ2-1; TRBD2 aligns across 16 bases. With 5 bases clipped from V and 9 bases from J, the junction kept 4 bases outside the gene matches. Germline CDR1 SGHVS, CDR2 FQNEAQ. CDR3 length: 15 residues.

V usage is TRBV28 and J usage is TRBJ1-5, with unresolved D. Germline CDR1 and CDR2: MDHEN and SYDVKM. This CDR3 has 14 residues. The CDR3 protein is CAGGSGPASQPQHF. DNA of the CDR3: TGTGCTGGCGGGAGTGGGCCCGCAAGTCAGCCCCAGCATTTT.

V and J are TRBV30 and TRBJ2-7; 9 bases map to TRBD1. The CDR3 runs 14 residues. The J segment lost 4 bases and the V segment lost 4 bases, leaving 8 bases of the junction unmatched. Germline V gene data show CDR1 as GTSNPN and CDR2 as SVGIG (reference sequence). CDR3 bases: TGTGCCTGGACCCGGGACAGGGCTGTGTACGAGCAGTACTTC. Its translation is CAWTRDRAVYEQYF.

V and J are TRBV5-1 and TRBJ2-1, with 10 bases lining up with TRBD2. The CDR3 is 16 amino acids. Germline CDR1 SGHRS, CDR2 YFSETQ. V trimming: 3 bases; J trimming: 8 bases; junction bases outside the gene matches: 11. CDR3 amino acids: CASSYLLAGAGDEQFF. The CDR3 DNA is TGCGCCAGCAGCTACCTCCTAGCGGGAGCAGGCGATGAGCAGTTCTTC.

The V and J genes are TRBV6-5 and TRBJ1-2, with 7 bases aligning to TRBD1. Trimming took 6 bases from V and 7 from J; bases not matched to a gene: 5. The CDR3 length is 12 residues. CDR1 and CDR2 (germline): MNHEY, SVGAGI. As DNA, the CDR3 is TGTGCCAGCAGCAACTCAGGGGGTGGCTACACCTTC. As protein: CASSNSGGGYTF.

The table lists this clone with a few counts. The chain is built from TRBV9 and TRBJ1-1, with a tentative D call TRBD1 (5 bases). V dropped 4 bases and J dropped 3 bases, with 19 bases sitting between them. CDR3 length: 16 amino acids. CDR1 is SGDLS and CDR2 is YYNGEE in the germline V gene. The CDR3 reads CASSPGPGTKDTEAFF. CDR3 in DNA: TGTGCCAGCAGCCCAGGGCCAGGCACCAAGGACACTGAAGCTTTCTTT.

This clone was counted a single time. The chain joins TRBV27 to TRBJ2-3; tentatively, D is TRBD1 (5 bases). In germline, CDR1 is MNHEY, CDR2 SMNVEV (reference sequence). The CDR3 spans 13 residues. The ends were cut back, 1 base at V and 4 bases at J, with 6 bases in the middle. The CDR3 DNA reads as TGTGCCAGCAGTTTATTAGGGGCAGATACGCAGTATTTT. Encoded protein: CASSLLGADTQYF.

The chain links TRBV5-1 to TRBJ2-1; 11 bases align to TRBD2. Germline CDR1 reads SGHRS; CDR2 reads YFSETQ. Trimming at V came to 4 bases and at J to 4 bases, leaving 10 bases not matched to a gene. This CDR3 region has 17 residues. The DNA of the CDR3 is TGCGCCAGCAGCCCTACCCTAGCGGGGGGCCCTTACAATGAGCAGTTCTTC. Translation gives CASSPTLAGGPYNEQFF.

This chain uses TRBV6-1 with TRBJ1-4; 8 nucleotides line up with TRBD1. Germline V gene data show CDR1 as MNHNS and CDR2 as SASEGT. The CDR3 totals 13 residues. The CDR3 bases are TGTGCTACCCGGGGCAGGGGGCTCGAAAAACTGTTTTTT. It is translated as CATRGRGLEKLFF.

The chain combines TRBV5-3 with TRBJ2-7; D perhaps matches TRBD2 (6 bases). Being an ORF, TRBV5-3 has a function that is uncertain. The CDR3 totals 14 residues. Between the trimmed V and J ends, which lost 4 bases and 2 bases, there was a span of 13 bases. The CDR3 DNA sequence: TGTGCCAGAAGCCTCCATAGCGGAACCTACGAGCAGTACTTC. It codes for CARSLHSGTYEQYF.